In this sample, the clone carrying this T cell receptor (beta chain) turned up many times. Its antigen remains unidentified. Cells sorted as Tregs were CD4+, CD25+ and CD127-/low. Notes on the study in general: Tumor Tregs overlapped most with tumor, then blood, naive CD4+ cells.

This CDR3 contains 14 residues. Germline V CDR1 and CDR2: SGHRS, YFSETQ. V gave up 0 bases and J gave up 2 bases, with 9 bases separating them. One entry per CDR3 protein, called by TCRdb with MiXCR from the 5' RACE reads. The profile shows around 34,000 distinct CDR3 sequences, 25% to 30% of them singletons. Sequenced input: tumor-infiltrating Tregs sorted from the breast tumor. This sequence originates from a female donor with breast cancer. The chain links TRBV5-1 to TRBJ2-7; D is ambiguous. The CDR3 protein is CASSLAAVTYEQYF. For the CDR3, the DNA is TGCGCCAGCAGCTTGGCGGCAGTAACCTACGAGCAGTACTTC.